The following is a T cell receptor beta chain sequence with its context. Antigen unknown. The sample is drawn from a study of cytomegalovirus exposure and HLA in healthy donors. Study conclusions and caveats: Previously analyzed data showed that most TCR beta V segments were productive at a frequency of about 90% or about 30%. V- and J-gene trimming in TCR beta was tied to a missense DCLRE1C variant by an analysis performed later. The HLA-A and HLA-B alleles of most subjects were reportedly predicted accurately from TCR beta sequences.

Amplification used 60 Vbeta primers and 13 Jbeta primers. Clones were read by immunoSEQ multiplex PCR, and TCRdb kept only the in-frame ones, dropping some. This table has tens of thousands of clones, roughly 80% appearing once. The germline gives CDR1 SGHRS, CDR2 YFSETQ. CDR3 length: 14 amino acids. Trimming took off 4 bases at V and 10 bases at J, with 20 bases between the two ends. The chain uses TRBV5-1 and TRBJ1-2, with D possibly TRBD1 on 5 matching bases. The sequence derives from a woman in her 50s in good health and CMV-seropositive. The material sequenced was PBMCs. CDR3 sequence: CASSPRTPNRNYTF. CDR3 in DNA: TGCGCCAGCAGCCCCCGGACACCCAACCGTAACTACACCTTC.